The rows below give T cell receptor beta chains drawn from one sample of a study of early T cells in non-severe SARS-CoV-2 infection. TCRdb fed the 5' RACE reads into MiXCR, producing one record per CDR3 protein. The data hold tens of thousands of distinct CDR3 sequences, with roughly 5.6% observed a single time. The sample consisted of whole blood. Receptors originate from an adult who was a healthcare worker with PCR-confirmed SARS-CoV-2 infection or an uninfected control (not recorded which). Both conserved end residues are part of each CDR3. The order of the fields is clone size, D gene, V gene, J gene, CDR3 protein. A D gene is named only where the DNA matches it firmly. Clone size, where shown, is once, few, many, or a class for clones that have expanded.

abundance: many; d_gene: .; v_gene: TRBV11-2; j_gene: TRBJ2-3; CDR3aa: CASSLVGLSQYF
abundance: many; d_gene: TRBD1; v_gene: TRBV6-5; j_gene: TRBJ2-5; CDR3aa: CASSLTNRGHGETQYF
abundance: many; d_gene: .; v_gene: TRBV29-1; j_gene: TRBJ2-7; CDR3aa: CSVRTDSYEQYF
abundance: .; d_gene: .; v_gene: TRBV24-1; j_gene: TRBJ2-1; CDR3aa: CATSDLRDGTYNEQFF
abundance: many; d_gene: TRBD2; v_gene: TRBV12-3/TRBV12-4; j_gene: TRBJ2-3; CDR3aa: CASSWRGGDTQYF
abundance: .; d_gene: .; v_gene: TRBV6-2/TRBV6-3; j_gene: TRBJ1-3; CDR3aa: CASTDVGTSSGNTIYF
abundance: .; d_gene: .; v_gene: TRBV12-5; j_gene: TRBJ1-6; CDR3aa: CASGLFWGYNSPLHF
abundance: many; d_gene: TRBD2; v_gene: TRBV7-2; j_gene: TRBJ2-1; CDR3aa: CASSLARGGLAGVSSYNEQFF
abundance: many; d_gene: .; v_gene: TRBV7-2; j_gene: TRBJ1-5; CDR3aa: CASSPEAAINQPQHF
abundance: many; d_gene: .; v_gene: TRBV20-1; j_gene: TRBJ2-3; CDR3aa: CSASLFERQYF
abundance: many; d_gene: TRBD2; v_gene: TRBV7-2; j_gene: TRBJ2-7; CDR3aa: CASSVGLAYEQYF
abundance: many; d_gene: TRBD2; v_gene: TRBV24-1; j_gene: TRBJ2-7; CDR3aa: CATSEAAGAGVYEQYF
abundance: many; d_gene: .; v_gene: TRBV12-3/TRBV12-4; j_gene: TRBJ1-2; CDR3aa: CASSLAGEANYGYTF
abundance: many; d_gene: .; v_gene: TRBV12-3/TRBV12-4; j_gene: TRBJ1-1; CDR3aa: CASSFSVTNTEAFF
abundance: many; d_gene: .; v_gene: TRBV19; j_gene: TRBJ1-4; CDR3aa: CASRTQNNEKLFF
abundance: many; d_gene: .; v_gene: TRBV5-5; j_gene: TRBJ2-3; CDR3aa: CASSGSLRWLDTQYF
abundance: many; d_gene: TRBD2; v_gene: TRBV28; j_gene: TRBJ2-7; CDR3aa: CASSSREWYEQYF
abundance: .; d_gene: TRBD1; v_gene: TRBV20-1; j_gene: TRBJ1-4; CDR3aa: CSARDRRDRGDEKLFF
abundance: many; d_gene: TRBD2; v_gene: TRBV4-1; j_gene: TRBJ2-7; CDR3aa: CASSPRASGYYEQYF
abundance: many; d_gene: .; v_gene: TRBV29-1; j_gene: TRBJ1-2; CDR3aa: CSVEFPEANYGYTF
abundance: .; d_gene: .; v_gene: TRBV6-6; j_gene: TRBJ2-7; CDR3aa: CASSPSGNYEQYF
abundance: many; d_gene: TRBD2; v_gene: TRBV11-2; j_gene: TRBJ2-3; CDR3aa: CASSLRGLAGRYTDTQYF
abundance: many; d_gene: TRBD2; v_gene: TRBV6-1; j_gene: TRBJ2-6; CDR3aa: CASRPSTSGMTGANVLTF
abundance: many; d_gene: TRBD1; v_gene: TRBV25-1; j_gene: TRBJ2-1; CDR3aa: CASSELGGQGPNNEQFF
abundance: many; d_gene: .; v_gene: TRBV5-5; j_gene: TRBJ2-1; CDR3aa: CASSWDHSYNEQFF
abundance: many; d_gene: .; v_gene: TRBV7-2; j_gene: TRBJ2-1; CDR3aa: CASSLDSASYNEQFF
abundance: many; d_gene: .; v_gene: TRBV7-6; j_gene: TRBJ2-2; CDR3aa: CASSSGLSPGELFF
abundance: .; d_gene: TRBD2; v_gene: TRBV29-1; j_gene: TRBJ2-3; CDR3aa: CSVDAGGSDTQYF
abundance: many; d_gene: TRBD2; v_gene: TRBV24-1; j_gene: TRBJ2-5; CDR3aa: CATGSGGSETQYF
abundance: many; d_gene: TRBD1; v_gene: TRBV27; j_gene: TRBJ2-7; CDR3aa: CASSLSDRGREQYF
abundance: many; d_gene: .; v_gene: TRBV4-3; j_gene: TRBJ2-5; CDR3aa: CASSQGLRQETQYF
abundance: many; d_gene: .; v_gene: TRBV5-1; j_gene: TRBJ2-2; CDR3aa: CASSLLSGELFF
abundance: many; d_gene: .; v_gene: TRBV19; j_gene: TRBJ2-1; CDR3aa: CASSILTAGGYNEQFF
abundance: many; d_gene: TRBD2; v_gene: TRBV5-4; j_gene: TRBJ2-7; CDR3aa: CASSLDGRSTYEQYF
abundance: many; d_gene: TRBD2; v_gene: TRBV10-3; j_gene: TRBJ2-1; CDR3aa: CAISLAGNTYNEQFF
abundance: .; d_gene: TRBD1; v_gene: TRBV6-1; j_gene: TRBJ2-1; CDR3aa: CASSEEGQGGNEQFF
abundance: many; d_gene: .; v_gene: TRBV7-9; j_gene: TRBJ1-1; CDR3aa: CASSLALVRTEAFF
abundance: .; d_gene: .; v_gene: TRBV28; j_gene: TRBJ2-3; CDR3aa: CASSPGAFRDRTDTQYF
abundance: many; d_gene: .; v_gene: TRBV7-9; j_gene: TRBJ1-6; CDR3aa: CASSLGGRHSPLHF
abundance: many; d_gene: .; v_gene: TRBV7-8; j_gene: TRBJ2-1; CDR3aa: CASSLVLNEQFF
abundance: many; d_gene: TRBD2; v_gene: TRBV29-1; j_gene: TRBJ2-5; CDR3aa: CSVDAGRGTQYF
abundance: few; d_gene: .; v_gene: TRBV6-5; j_gene: TRBJ2-1; CDR3aa: CASSRTNEQFF
abundance: many; d_gene: TRBD2; v_gene: TRBV13; j_gene: TRBJ2-1; CDR3aa: CASSGPRLREFYNEQFF
abundance: many; d_gene: .; v_gene: TRBV28; j_gene: TRBJ2-3; CDR3aa: CASSLDRGGPADTQYF
abundance: many; d_gene: TRBD2; v_gene: TRBV4-3; j_gene: TRBJ2-3; CDR3aa: CASSQVGASGIERTPDTQYF
abundance: many; d_gene: .; v_gene: TRBV11-2; j_gene: TRBJ2-3; CDR3aa: CASSLDPLSTDTQYF
abundance: many; d_gene: TRBD2; v_gene: TRBV7-3; j_gene: TRBJ2-1; CDR3aa: CASSLVGAGVPSYNEQFF
abundance: many; d_gene: TRBD2; v_gene: TRBV14; j_gene: TRBJ2-7; CDR3aa: CASSQGASGSYEQYF
abundance: many; d_gene: .; v_gene: TRBV20-1; j_gene: TRBJ1-5; CDR3aa: CSARDQLALTSHQPQHF
abundance: .; d_gene: .; v_gene: TRBV24-1; j_gene: TRBJ2-1; CDR3aa: CATSFMGASYNEHFF
abundance: many; d_gene: .; v_gene: TRBV20-1; j_gene: TRBJ1-5; CDR3aa: CSARAQELIHSNQPQHF
abundance: many; d_gene: .; v_gene: TRBV3-1; j_gene: TRBJ1-1; CDR3aa: CASSQERGARTEAFF
abundance: medium-sized; d_gene: .; v_gene: TRBV29-1; j_gene: TRBJ1-2; CDR3aa: CSVETRWMVGAYGYTF
abundance: many; d_gene: .; v_gene: TRBV7-6; j_gene: TRBJ2-7; CDR3aa: CASSLGGQLSYEQYF
abundance: many; d_gene: .; v_gene: TRBV20-1; j_gene: TRBJ1-1; CDR3aa: CSARDVGARNTEAFF